The 19 T cell receptor beta chains in this list originate from one sample, sequenced in a study of cytomegalovirus exposure and HLA in healthy donors. PCR primers comprised 60 Vbeta and 13 Jbeta primers. Repertoires were generated with immunoSEQ multiplex PCR, while TCRdb's copy carries only in-frame clones and drops some. The sample shows roughly 160,000 clones, about 80% of them seen only once. Material: PBMCs. The receptors were gathered from a man younger than 45 in good health and CMV-seropositive.

The CDR3 DNA reads as TGTGCCAGCAGCTTCGGGACAGGGAGCACAGATACGCAGTATTTT. It codes for CASSFGTGSTDTQYF. The chain is built from TRBV7-9 and TRBJ2-3; 9 bases agree with TRBD1. The V and J ends lost 3 bases and 0 bases, in that order; junction bases with no gene match: 1. The CDR3 loop spans 15 amino acids. In germline, CDR1 is SEHNR, CDR2 FQNEAQ (reference sequence).

V is TRBV30 and J is TRBJ2-2; D is perhaps TRBD2 (6 bases). V was pared by 0 bases and J by 7 bases, with 15 bases between. Germline CDR1 is GTSNPN and CDR2 is SVGIG (reference sequence). The CDR3 spans 15 residues. Here the CDR3 reads CAWSVWQAGGGELFF. Written as DNA, the CDR3 is TGTGCCTGGAGTGTATGGCAGGCCGGGGGCGGGGAGCTGTTTTTT. The entire variable domain, with the rest obtained from reference TRBV30 and TRBJ2-2, is as follows: SQTIHQWPATLVQPVGSPLSLECTVEGTSNPNLYWYRQAAGRGLQLLFYSVGIGQISSEVPQNLSASRPQDRQFILSSKKLLLSDSGFYLCAWSVWQAGGGELFFGEGSRLTVL.

V usage is TRBV6-4 and J usage is TRBJ2-5; TRBD1 agrees at 8 bases. Germline loops: CDR1 MRHNA, CDR2 SNTAGT. The CDR3 is 13 residues long. Trimming cost V 5 bases and J 5 bases; bases outside gene matches: 4. The CDR3 DNA reads as TGTGCCAGCAGTAAACAGGGGGTCGAGACCCAGTACTTC. Translated: CASSKQGVETQYF.

The V and J genes are TRBV5-1 and TRBJ2-5; perhaps TRBD2 as D (5 bases). Trimming pared 1 base from V and 2 bases from J, leaving 9 bases between. Germline V lookup: CDR1 SGHRS, CDR2 YFSETQ. The CDR3 is 14 amino acids. The chain's CDR3 is CASSLIPGQETQYF. CDR3 sequence (DNA): TGCGCCAGCAGCTTGATACCGGGGCAAGAGACCCAGTACTTC.

This clone was seen more than once but under ten times. This chain connects TRBV4-2 to TRBJ2-1; maybe TRBD2 (5 bases). Germline-derived CDR1 and CDR2 are LGHNA and YNFKEQ. The CDR3 totals 17 residues. V lost 0 bases, J lost 2 bases, and 14 bases lay in between. This chain's CDR3 is CASSQEGSGVTYNEQFF. CDR3 nucleotide sequence: TGTGCCAGCAGCCAAGAGGGAAGCGGAGTAACCTACAATGAGCAGTTCTTC.

V and J are TRBV2 and TRBJ2-3, with D perhaps matching TRBD1 (6 bases). Germline-derived CDR1 and CDR2 are SNHLY and FYNNEI. The ends were cut back, 6 bases at V and 0 bases at J, with 16 bases in the middle. There are 16 residues in the CDR3. The chain's CDR3 is CASSQQGLGSTDTQYF. The CDR3 bases are TGTGCCAGCAGCCAACAGGGCCTTGGGAGCACAGATACGCAGTATTTT.

The V call is TRBV27, the J call TRBJ2-5; 14 bases fit TRBD2. After removal of 6 bases from V and 5 bases from J, the junction contained 20 bases not matched to a gene. This CDR3 is 20 amino acids long. Looked up from germline, CDR1 is MNHEY and CDR2 is SMNVEV (reference sequence). The CDR3 is CASRGLQRTSGGYGVETQYF. DNA of the CDR3: TGTGCCAGCAGAGGGCTCCAAAGGACTAGCGGGGGGTATGGTGTGGAGACCCAGTACTTC.

This clone was recorded a few times. V usage is TRBV5-1 and J usage is TRBJ2-2; 10 nucleotides line up with TRBD1. This CDR3 is built from 16 residues. The germline CDR1 and CDR2 sequences are SGHRS and YFSETQ. The J segment lost 8 bases and the V segment lost 2 bases, leaving 9 bases of the junction unmatched. CDR3 sequence reads: CASSFPDRGRLGELFF. In DNA form, the CDR3 reads TGCGCCAGCAGCTTCCCCGACAGGGGGCGGTTAGGGGAGCTGTTTTTT.

In its sample, this clone was seen once. Other DNA sequences in the sample encode the same CDR3. The CDR3 DNA sequence: TGCGCCAGCAGCCTCGGACAGGGTGAAGATACGCAGTATTTT. This codes for CASSLGQGEDTQYF. This sequence joins TRBV5-1 and TRBJ2-3; TRBD1 agrees at 8 bases. Germline V lookup: CDR1 SGHRS, CDR2 YFSETQ. Losses at the gene ends were 4 bases for V and 5 bases for J; bases not matched to a gene: 6. This CDR3 is built from 14 residues.

The chain has TRBV9 and TRBJ1-2; D uncertain. V lost 3 bases and J lost 2, with 11 bases in between. The CDR3 sequence is 14 residues long. From germline, CDR1 is SGDLS and CDR2 YYNGEE. The CDR3 here is CASSGGSINYGYTF. The CDR3 DNA follows: TGTGCCAGCAGCGGCGGGAGCATAAACTATGGCTACACCTTC.

In this sample, this clone turned up a few times. V and J are TRBV4-1 and TRBJ1-4; 9 nucleotides align to TRBD1. Germline CDR1 and CDR2: MGHRA and YSYEKL. After removal of 3 bases from V and 5 bases from J, the junction contained 4 bases not matched to a gene. The CDR3 covers 15 residues. The CDR3 bases are TGCGCCAGCAGCCACCAGGACAGGGGAAATGAAAAACTGTTTTTT. This encodes CASSHQDRGNEKLFF.

In DNA, the CDR3 is TGCGCCAGCAGCCAACCTGGGACTAGCGACGTGGATACGCAGTATTTT. Protein product: CASSQPGTSDVDTQYF. The V gene is TRBV4-1, the J gene TRBJ2-3; 10 bases match TRBD2. Germline V gene lookup returns CDR1 MGHRA and CDR2 YSYEKL. The V and J ends lost 2 bases and 6 bases, in that order; junction bases with no gene match: 8. CDR3 size: 16 residues.

The chain combines TRBV5-4 with TRBJ2-7; D uncertain. Germline CDR1 is SGHNT and CDR2 is YYREEE (reference sequence). The CDR3 is 15 residues long. V lost 0 bases and J lost 7, with 17 bases in between. CDR3 amino acids: CASSLGDQSGREQYF. The CDR3 nucleotides read TGTGCCAGCAGCTTGGGAGATCAGTCAGGTCGGGAGCAGTACTTC.

V usage is TRBV9 and J usage is TRBJ2-3, with D perhaps TRBD1 (6 bases). The CDR3 runs 15 residues. V gave up 0 bases and J gave up 1 base, with 9 bases separating them. Germline lookup yields CDR1 SGDLS and CDR2 YYNGEE. The CDR3 protein is CASSVGTDRTDTQYF. Here the CDR3 DNA reads TGTGCCAGCAGCGTAGGGACAGACCGCACAGATACGCAGTATTTT.

V and J are TRBV19 and TRBJ2-2; D is unclear. Deletions cut 1 base from V and 0 bases from J, with 3 bases between. This CDR3 region has 14 residues. Germline-derived CDR1 and CDR2 are LNHDA and SQIVND (reference sequence). The CDR3 sequence is CASSIVANTGELFF. In DNA, the CDR3 is TGTGCCAGTAGTATAGTCGCGAACACCGGGGAGCTGTTTTTT.

This clone was detected only once. The chain has TRBV6-5 and TRBJ2-7, with D tentatively TRBD2 (6 bases). CDR1 is MNHEY and CDR2 is SVGAGI in the germline V gene. Trimming left V 6 bases short and J 2 bases short, with 11 bases between. There are 13 residues in the CDR3. For the CDR3, the DNA is TGTGCCAGCAGCCGACCGGGAGCCTACGAGCAGTACTTC. It encodes CASSRPGAYEQYF.

The J gene is TRBJ2-7, the V gene TRBV6-5, with 8 positions matching TRBD2. J lost 2 bases, V lost 5 bases, and 5 bases had no gene match. CDR1 is MNHEY and CDR2 is SVGAGI in the germline V gene. There are 14 residues in the CDR3. CDR3 residues: CASSNAGGPYEQYF. CDR3 DNA: TGTGCCAGCAGTAACGCGGGGGGCCCCTACGAGCAGTACTTC.

V and J are TRBV27 and TRBJ2-3; no reliable D call. Germline CDR1 and CDR2: MNHEY and SMNVEV (reference sequence). The CDR3 sequence is 13 residues long. Trimming shortened V by 4 bases and J by 2 bases, and 7 bases separated the two germline ends. CDR3 in amino acids: CASSSKLTDTQYF. The CDR3 DNA reads as TGTGCCAGCAGTTCTAAACTCACAGATACGCAGTATTTT.

The V and J genes are TRBV4-1 and TRBJ2-7, with D possibly matching TRBD1 (6 bases). This CDR3 is built from 17 residues. The V gene lost 3 bases and the J gene lost 1 base, with 19 bases spanning the gap. Per germline, CDR1 MGHRA and CDR2 YSYEKL. DNA of the CDR3: TGCGCCAGCAGCCACCCTTCAGGGGCTACCTATTCCTACGAGCAGTACTTC. This codes for CASSHPSGATYSYEQYF.